The 7 T cell receptor beta chains presented below share a single source sample, sequenced in a study of cytomegalovirus exposure and HLA in healthy donors. Measured with immunoSEQ multiplex PCR; TCRdb has only the in-frame clones, and not every one. Counted here are around 150,000 clones, roughly 80% occurring once; the ten biggest clones make up under 2.5%. Sequenced input: PBMCs. These receptors all stem from a man aged 25 to 40 in good health and CMV-seropositive.

This clone appeared a few times. The chain recombines TRBV7-8 with TRBJ1-6; D is unresolved. Trimming pared 5 bases from V and 14 bases from J, leaving 22 bases between. The germline V gene encodes CDR1 SGHVS and CDR2 FQNEAQ. This CDR3 is 15 amino acids long. DNA of the CDR3: TGTGCCAGCAGCCAAGACACCCGAAGGCAGGTTTCCCTCCACTTT. Its protein product is CASSQDTRRQVSLHF.

The chain combines TRBV6-1 with TRBJ2-7; 7 bases map to TRBD2. With 5 bases clipped from V and 0 bases from J, the junction kept 7 bases outside the gene matches. The CDR3 length is 15 residues. The germline V gene encodes CDR1 MNHNS and CDR2 SASEGT. This chain's CDR3 is CASSTLAGSSYEQYF. The CDR3 DNA follows: TGTGCCAGCAGTACCTTAGCGGGTAGCTCCTACGAGCAGTACTTC.

This clone was picked up a small number of times. The chain recombines TRBV30 with TRBJ2-7; weak D call: TRBD1 (5 bases). Trimming left V 2 bases short and J 2 bases short, with 16 bases between. From germline, CDR1 is GTSNPN and CDR2 SVGIG (reference sequence). This CDR3 contains 15 residues. The CDR3 bases are TGTGCCTGGAGTAGGGCGCCAGGGCCTACCTACGAGCAGTACTTC. It translates to CAWSRAPGPTYEQYF.

The chain links TRBV9 to TRBJ1-2; 7 bases map to TRBD1. Losses at the gene ends were 0 bases for V and 2 bases for J; bases not matched to a gene: 10. The CDR3 totals 17 residues. Germline V gene data show CDR1 as SGDLS and CDR2 as YYNGEE. CDR3 residues: CASSVGPSETGNYGYTF. CDR3 nucleotides: TGTGCCAGCAGCGTAGGGCCATCAGAGACAGGGAACTATGGCTACACCTTC.

The chain carries TRBV19 and TRBJ1-1; D unclear. Trimming took 11 bases from V and 4 from J, leaving 11 bases between them. Germline CDR1 LNHDA, CDR2 SQIVND (reference sequence). This CDR3 spans 11 amino acids. This chain's CDR3 is CASNGGTEAFF. In nucleotides, the CDR3 is TGTGCCTCTAATGGAGGCACTGAAGCTTTCTTT.

The chain recombines TRBV14 with TRBJ2-3, with 9 positions matching TRBD1. Germline V gene sequence: CDR1 SGHDN, CDR2 FVKESK. V shed 4 bases, J shed 4 bases, and the junction held 6 bases outside the gene matches. The CDR3 is 15 residues long. The CDR3 coding sequence is TGTGCCAGCAGCCTAACAGGGGGCCTTTCAGATACGCAGTATTTT. This sequence encodes CASSLTGGLSDTQYF.

The chain has TRBV6-4 and TRBJ2-1; 14 bases are a match to TRBD2. Trimming removed 2 bases from V and 8 bases from J; junction bases left unmatched: 2. In germline, CDR1 is MRHNA, CDR2 SNTAGT. This CDR3 region has 15 residues. CDR3 loop: CASSDKGLAGDEQFF. The CDR3 DNA is TGTGCCAGCAGTGACAAGGGACTAGCGGGGGATGAGCAGTTCTTC.